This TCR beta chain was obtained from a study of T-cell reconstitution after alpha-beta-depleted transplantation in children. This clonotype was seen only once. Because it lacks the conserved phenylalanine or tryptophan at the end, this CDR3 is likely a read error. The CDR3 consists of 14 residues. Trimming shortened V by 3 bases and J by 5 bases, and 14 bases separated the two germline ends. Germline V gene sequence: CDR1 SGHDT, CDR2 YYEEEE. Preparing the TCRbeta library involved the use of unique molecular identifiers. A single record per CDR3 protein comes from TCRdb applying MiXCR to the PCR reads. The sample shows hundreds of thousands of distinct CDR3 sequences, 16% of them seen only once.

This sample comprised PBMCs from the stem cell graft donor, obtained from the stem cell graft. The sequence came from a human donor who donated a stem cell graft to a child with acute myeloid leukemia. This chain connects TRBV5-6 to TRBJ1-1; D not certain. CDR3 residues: CASSYLASLTEAFV. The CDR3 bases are TGTGCCAGCAGCTATTTGGCAAGTCTAACTGAAGCTTTCGTT.